The source of this T cell receptor beta chain is a study of Ad26.COV2.S vaccination and SARS-CoV-2 variants. Stated treatment: approximately 18 received Ad26.COV2.S at low or high dose, single or two shots; about 5 received placebo; per-sample allocation not given. The samples were gathered on day 63 after the first injection of vaccine or placebo. The V gene lost 2 bases and the J gene lost 1 base, with 6 bases spanning the gap. Germline V gene sequence: CDR1 KGHSH, CDR2 LQKENI. The length of the CDR3 is 13 residues. The data were produced by immunoSEQ multiplex PCR, yet TCRdb's version contains in-frame clones alone and is incomplete. This table has approximately 300,000 clones, roughly 84% appearing once.

The sequences come from peripheral blood, collected in a trial of Ad26.COV2.S vaccine versus placebo. This sequence was found in a person aged 18-60 years who received the Ad26.COV2.S COVID-19 vaccine or a placebo. The rearrangement links TRBV18 to TRBJ2-7; D is ambiguous. As DNA, the CDR3 is TGTGCCAGCTCACCAGGCAGGTCCTACGAGCAGTACTTC. Its protein is CASSPGRSYEQYF. The complete variable domain, with remaining parts taken from reference TRBV18 and TRBJ2-7, reads NAGVMQNPRHLVRRRGQEARLRCSPMKGHSHVYWYRQLPEEGLKFMVYLQKENIIDESGMPKERFSAEFPKEGPSILRIQQVVRGDSAAYFCASSPGRSYEQYFGPGTRLTVT.